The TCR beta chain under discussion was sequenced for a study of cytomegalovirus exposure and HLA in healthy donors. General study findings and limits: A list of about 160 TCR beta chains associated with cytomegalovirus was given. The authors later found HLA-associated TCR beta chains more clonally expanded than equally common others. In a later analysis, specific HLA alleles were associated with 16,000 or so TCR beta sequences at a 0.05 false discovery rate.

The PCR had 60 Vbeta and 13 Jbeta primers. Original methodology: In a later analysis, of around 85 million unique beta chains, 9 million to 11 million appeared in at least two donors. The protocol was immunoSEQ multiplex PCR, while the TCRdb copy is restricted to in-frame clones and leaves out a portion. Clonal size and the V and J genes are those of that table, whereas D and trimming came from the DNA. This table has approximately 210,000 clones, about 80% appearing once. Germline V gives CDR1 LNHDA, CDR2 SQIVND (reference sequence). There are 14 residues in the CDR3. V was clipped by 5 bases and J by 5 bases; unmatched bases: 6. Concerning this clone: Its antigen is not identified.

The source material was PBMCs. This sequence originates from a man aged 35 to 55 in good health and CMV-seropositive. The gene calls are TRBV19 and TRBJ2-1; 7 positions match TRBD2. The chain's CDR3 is CASSLAAGHNEQFF. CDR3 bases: TGTGCCAGTAGTCTCGCAGCGGGACACAATGAGCAGTTCTTC.